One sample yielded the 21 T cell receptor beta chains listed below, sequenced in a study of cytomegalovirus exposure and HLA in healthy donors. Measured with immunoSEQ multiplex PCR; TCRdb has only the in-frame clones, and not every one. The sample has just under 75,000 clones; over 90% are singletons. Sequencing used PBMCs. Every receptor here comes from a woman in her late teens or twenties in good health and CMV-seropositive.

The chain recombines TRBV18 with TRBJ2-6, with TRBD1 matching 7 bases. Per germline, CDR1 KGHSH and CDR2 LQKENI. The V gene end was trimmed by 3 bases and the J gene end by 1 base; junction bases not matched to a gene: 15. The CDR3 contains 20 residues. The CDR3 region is CASSPPPGDRGPSGANVLTF. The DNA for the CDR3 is TGTGCCAGCTCACCTCCACCCGGGGACAGAGGCCCATCTGGGGCCAACGTCCTGACTTTC.

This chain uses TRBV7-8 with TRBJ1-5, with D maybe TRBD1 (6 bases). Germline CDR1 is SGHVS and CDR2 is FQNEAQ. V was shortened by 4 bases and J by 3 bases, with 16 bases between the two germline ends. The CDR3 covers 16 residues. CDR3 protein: CASSSRQGLLNQPQHF. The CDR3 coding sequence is TGTGCCAGCAGCTCACGTCAGGGGCTCCTCAATCAGCCCCAGCATTTT.

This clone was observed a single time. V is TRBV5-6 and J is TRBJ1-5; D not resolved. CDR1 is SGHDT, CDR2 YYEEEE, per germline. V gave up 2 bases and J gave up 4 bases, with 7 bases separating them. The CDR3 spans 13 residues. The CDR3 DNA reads TGTGCCAGCAGCTTTCGGGATAATCAGCCCCAGCATTTT. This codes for CASSFRDNQPQHF. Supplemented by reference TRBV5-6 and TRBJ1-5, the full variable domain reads DAGVTQSPTHLIKTRGQQVTLRCSPKSGHDTVSWYQQALGQGPQFIFQYYEEEERQRGNFPDRFSGHQFPNYSSELNVNALLLGDSALYLCASSFRDNQPQHFGDGTRLSIL.

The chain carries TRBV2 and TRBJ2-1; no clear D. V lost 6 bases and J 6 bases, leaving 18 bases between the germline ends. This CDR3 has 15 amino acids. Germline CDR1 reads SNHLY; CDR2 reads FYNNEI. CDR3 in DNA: TGTGCCAGCAGCCACACCAGGTCAGGCGTCAATGAGCAGTTCTTC. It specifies CASSHTRSGVNEQFF.

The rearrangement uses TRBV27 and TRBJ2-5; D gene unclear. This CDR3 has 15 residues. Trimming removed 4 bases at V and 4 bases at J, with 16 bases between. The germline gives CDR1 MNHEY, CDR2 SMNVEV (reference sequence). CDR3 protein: CASSSTAVPVETQYF. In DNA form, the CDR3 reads TGTGCCAGCAGTTCCACCGCGGTGCCGGTAGAGACCCAGTACTTC.

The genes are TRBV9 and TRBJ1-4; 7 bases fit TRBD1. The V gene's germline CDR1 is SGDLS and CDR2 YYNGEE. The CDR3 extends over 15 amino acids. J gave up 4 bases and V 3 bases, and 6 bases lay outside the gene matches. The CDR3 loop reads CASSAGTAHNEKLFF. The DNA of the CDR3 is TGTGCCAGCAGCGCCGGGACAGCCCATAATGAAAAACTGTTTTTT.

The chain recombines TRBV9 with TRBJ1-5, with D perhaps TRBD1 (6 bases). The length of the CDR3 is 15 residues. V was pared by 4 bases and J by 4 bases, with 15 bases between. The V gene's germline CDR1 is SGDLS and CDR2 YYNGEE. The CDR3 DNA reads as TGTGCCAGCAGCCAAGACGGACAGCCGAATCAGCCCCAGCATTTT. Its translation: CASSQDGQPNQPQHF.

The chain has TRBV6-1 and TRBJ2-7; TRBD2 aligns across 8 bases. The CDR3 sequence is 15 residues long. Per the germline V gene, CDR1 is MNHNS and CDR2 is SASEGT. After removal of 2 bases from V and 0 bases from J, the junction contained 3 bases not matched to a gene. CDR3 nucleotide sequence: TGTGCCAGCAGTGAACTGAGCGGGAGCTCCTACGAGCAGTACTTC. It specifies CASSELSGSSYEQYF.

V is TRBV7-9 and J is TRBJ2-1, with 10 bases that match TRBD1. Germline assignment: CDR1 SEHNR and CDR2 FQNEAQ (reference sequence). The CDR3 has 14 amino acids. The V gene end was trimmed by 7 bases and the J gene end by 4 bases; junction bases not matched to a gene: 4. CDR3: CASNRDRGYNEQFF. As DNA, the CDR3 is TGTGCCAGCAACCGGGACAGGGGATACAATGAGCAGTTCTTC.

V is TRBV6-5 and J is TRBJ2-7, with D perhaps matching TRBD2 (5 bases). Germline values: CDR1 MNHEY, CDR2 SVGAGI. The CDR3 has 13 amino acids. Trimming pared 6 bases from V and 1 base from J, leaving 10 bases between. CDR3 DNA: TGTGCCAGCAGAAGCCCGGGATCCTACGAGCAGTACTTC. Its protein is CASRSPGSYEQYF.

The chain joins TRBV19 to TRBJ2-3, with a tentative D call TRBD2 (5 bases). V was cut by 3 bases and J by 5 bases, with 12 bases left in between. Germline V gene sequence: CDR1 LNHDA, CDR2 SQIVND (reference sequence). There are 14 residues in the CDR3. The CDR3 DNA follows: TGTGCCAGTAGTATCCGGGCCGCGGGAGATACGCAGTATTTT. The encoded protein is CASSIRAAGDTQYF.

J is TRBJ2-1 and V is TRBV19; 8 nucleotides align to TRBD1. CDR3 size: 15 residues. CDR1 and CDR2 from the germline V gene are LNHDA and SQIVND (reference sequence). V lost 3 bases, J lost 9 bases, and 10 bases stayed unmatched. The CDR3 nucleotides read TGTGCCAGTAGTATCTTAGGACAGGGTCGCGGTGAGCAGTTCTTC. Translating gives CASSILGQGRGEQFF.

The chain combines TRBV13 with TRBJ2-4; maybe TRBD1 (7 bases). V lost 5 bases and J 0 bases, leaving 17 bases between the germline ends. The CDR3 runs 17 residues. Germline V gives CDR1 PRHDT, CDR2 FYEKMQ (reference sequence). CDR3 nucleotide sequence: TGTGCCAGCAGCATGCGACAGGGAGGATTAGCCAAAAACATTCAGTACTTC. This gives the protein CASSMRQGGLAKNIQYF. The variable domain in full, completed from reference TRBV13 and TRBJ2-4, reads AAGVIQSPRHLIKEKRETATLKCYPIPRHDTVYWYQQGPGQDPQFLISFYEKMQSDKGSIPDRFSAQQFSDYHSELNMSSLELGDSALYFCASSMRQGGLAKNIQYFGAGTRLSVL.

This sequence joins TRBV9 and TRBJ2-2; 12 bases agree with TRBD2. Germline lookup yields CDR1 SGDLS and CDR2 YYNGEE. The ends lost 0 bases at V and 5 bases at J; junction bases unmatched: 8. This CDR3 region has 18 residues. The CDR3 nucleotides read TGTGCCAGCAGCGTAGGGGCTAGCGGGAGGGCCCGGACCGGGGAGCTGTTTTTT. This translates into CASSVGASGRARTGELFF.

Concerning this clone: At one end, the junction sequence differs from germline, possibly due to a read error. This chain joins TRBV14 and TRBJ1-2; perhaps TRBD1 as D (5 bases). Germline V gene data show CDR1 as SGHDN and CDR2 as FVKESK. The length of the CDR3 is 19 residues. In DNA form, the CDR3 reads TGTGCCAGCAGCCATGGTCTCTTCTCATCTAGGGGACTTCTTTATGGTTACACCTTC. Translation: CASSHGLFSSRGLLYGYTF.

CDR3 amino acids: CASSRDHRERGKKQFF. The CDR3, as DNA: TGCGCCAGCAGCCGCGACCACAGGGAACGGGGCAAGAAGCAGTTCTTC. The rearrangement joins TRBV4-1 to TRBJ2-1, with D tentatively TRBD1 (6 bases). The CDR3 extends over 16 amino acids. With 4 bases removed from V and 11 bases from J, the gap between germline ends came to 24 bases. The germline gives CDR1 MGHRA, CDR2 YSYEKL.

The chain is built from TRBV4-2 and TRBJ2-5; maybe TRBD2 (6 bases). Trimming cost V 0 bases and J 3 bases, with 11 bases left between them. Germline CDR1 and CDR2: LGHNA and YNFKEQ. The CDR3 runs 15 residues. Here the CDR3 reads CASSQDRGGEETQYF. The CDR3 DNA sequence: TGTGCCAGCAGCCAAGATCGAGGCGGGGAAGAGACCCAGTACTTC.

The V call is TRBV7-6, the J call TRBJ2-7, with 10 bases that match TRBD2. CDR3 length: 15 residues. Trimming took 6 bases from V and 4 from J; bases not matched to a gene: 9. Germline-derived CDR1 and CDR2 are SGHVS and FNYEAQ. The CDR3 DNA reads TGTGCCAGCAGTCTTTCTAGCGGGGGACTGTACGAGCAGTACTTC. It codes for CASSLSSGGLYEQYF.

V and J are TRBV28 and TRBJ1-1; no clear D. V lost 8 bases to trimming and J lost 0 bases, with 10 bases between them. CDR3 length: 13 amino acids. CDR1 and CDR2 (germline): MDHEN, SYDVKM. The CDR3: CASHGPMNTEAFF. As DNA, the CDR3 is TGTGCCAGCCATGGCCCCATGAACACTGAAGCTTTCTTT.

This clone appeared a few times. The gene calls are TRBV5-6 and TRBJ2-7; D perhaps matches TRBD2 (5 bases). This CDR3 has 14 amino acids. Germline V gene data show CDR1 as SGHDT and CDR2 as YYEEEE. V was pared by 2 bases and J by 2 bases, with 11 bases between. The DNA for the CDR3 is TGTGCCAGCAGCTTCTTTGGGAGACCCTACGAGCAGTACTTC. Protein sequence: CASSFFGRPYEQYF.

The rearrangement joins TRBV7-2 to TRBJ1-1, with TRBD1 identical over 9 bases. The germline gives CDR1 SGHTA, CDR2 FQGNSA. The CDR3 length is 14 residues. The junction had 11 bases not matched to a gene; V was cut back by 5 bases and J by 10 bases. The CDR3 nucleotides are TGTGCCAGCAGCACCCGCACCACAGGGGGCTCAGCTTTCTTT. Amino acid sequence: CASSTRTTGGSAFF. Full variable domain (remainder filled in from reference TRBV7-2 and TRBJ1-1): GAGVSQSPSNKVTEKGKDVELRCDPISGHTALYWYRQSLGQGLEFLIYFQGNSAPDKSGLPSDRFSAERTGGSVSTLTIQRTQQEDSAVYLCASSTRTTGGSAFFGQGTRLTVV.